These T cell receptor beta chains were read from a single sample in a study of shared clonotypes between healthy human individuals. Profiled with immunoSEQ multiplex PCR; TCRdb holds only in-frame clones, not every one. In the table there are about 710,000 clones, 73% of which are singletons. Sequenced: memory CD4+ T cells sorted from blood. These receptors originate from a woman in her thirties in good health. CDR3s include the opening cysteine and the closing phenylalanine or tryptophan. D genes are given only for firm matches. Clone size is given for some rows only: seen once, a few or many times, or a class if the clone is expanded.

TRBJ2-7	TRBV28	.	.	TGTGCCAGCAGTTTGGGGACTCCCCGCGAGCAGTACTTC	CASSLGTPREQYF
TRBJ1-4	TRBV6-1	.	.	TGTGCCAGCAGTGGGCAGACGAATGAAAAACTGTTTTTT	CASSGQTNEKLFF
TRBJ2-7	TRBV6-1	TRBD1	.	TGTGCCAGCAGTGCCGGACAGGGGGCTAGGTACGAGCAGTACTTC	CASSAGQGARYEQYF
TRBJ1-1	TRBV11-2	.	.	TGTGCCAGCAGCCCGAGACAGCTATCCACTGAAGCTTTCTTT	CASSPRQLSTEAFF
TRBJ1-1	TRBV30	.	.	TGTGCCCTTTCGAACACTGAAGCTTTCTTT	CALSNTEAFF
TRBJ1-5	TRBV2	.	few	TGTGCCAGCAGTGACCAGGGGTTCGGCAATCAGCCCCAGCATTTT	CASSDQGFGNQPQHF
TRBJ1-2	TRBV4-1	.	.	TGCGCCAGCAGCCAAGACTCGGGACGGCTGCCCTATGGCTACACCTTC	CASSQDSGRLPYGYTF
TRBJ1-1	TRBV5-1	TRBD1	.	TGCGCCAGCAGTTGGGACAGGCCACTGAACACTGAAGCTTTCTTT	CASSWDRPLNTEAFF
TRBJ2-5	TRBV5-5	.	once	TGTGCCAGCAGCTTGTCCGTTGAGACCCAGTACTTC	CASSLSVETQYF
TRBJ2-5	TRBV28	TRBD1	.	TGTGCCAGCAAGGGGGCGATGAAGACCCAGTACTTC	CASKGAMKTQYF
TRBJ2-3	TRBV29-1	TRBD2	.	TGCAGCGTTGTCCGCGGGAGGGGAGATACGCAGTATTTT	CSVVRGRGDTQYF
TRBJ2-5	TRBV7-2	.	.	TGTGCCAGCAGCTTAGCTCGGGAGACCCAGTACTTC	CASSLARETQYF
TRBJ1-2	TRBV29-1	TRBD1	.	TGCAGCGCTGGGACAGGGGGCTACACCTTC	CSAGTGGYTF
TRBJ1-2	TRBV29-1	TRBD1	.	TGCAGCGTTGAATTTGGGACAGGGGGCTATGGCTACACCTTC	CSVEFGTGGYGYTF
TRBJ2-3	TRBV6-4	TRBD2	.	TGTGCCAGCAGTGACTGGGGTAGCGGGACCCCAGATACGCAGTATTTT	CASSDWGSGTPDTQYF
TRBJ2-1	TRBV2	.	.	TGTGCCAGCAGCCGCCAGGGTAATGAGCAGTTCTTC	CASSRQGNEQFF
TRBJ2-7	TRBV5-6	TRBD2	.	TGTGCCAGCAGCTTGGCAGCGGGAGGCTACGAGCAGTACTTC	CASSLAAGGYEQYF
TRBJ2-1	TRBV11-2	TRBD2	few	TGTGCCAGCAGCCCGAGTCGGACTAGCGGGATTAATCAGCAGTTCTTC	CASSPSRTSGINQQFF
TRBJ2-5	TRBV29-1	.	.	TGCAGCGTTGCCGGGCAGGGGAAAGTAGAGACCCAGTACTTC	CSVAGQGKVETQYF
TRBJ1-5	TRBV7-8	TRBD1	.	TGTGCCAGCAGCTTAGAACAGGGGAGTCAGCCCCAGCATTTT	CASSLEQGSQPQHF
TRBJ1-4	TRBV14	.	.	TGTGCCAGCAGCCCTACACGACCCTCTAATGAAAAACTGTTTTTT	CASSPTRPSNEKLFF
TRBJ1-1	TRBV28	.	.	TGTGCCAGCAGTTTAATAGGCCCGGGACCCAACACTGAAGCTTTCTTT	CASSLIGPGPNTEAFF
TRBJ1-4	TRBV28	.	.	TGTGCTATAAACAGCAGCCCGGGGGCAACTAATGAAAAACTGTTTTTT	CAINSSPGATNEKLFF
TRBJ2-7	TRBV4-2	.	.	TGTGCCAGCAGCCAAGATCTCTCGGGGTCCTACGAGCAGTACTTC	CASSQDLSGSYEQYF